This paragraph reports one T cell receptor (beta chain). The antigen it binds to is not known. Per-base quality was not reported, and no clone a single base away is much larger than it. The sample belongs to a study of cytomegalovirus exposure and HLA in healthy donors listed by TCRdb under 2017. For the wider study: According to an earlier analysis of around 600 of the donors, roughly 180 million T cells yielded 120 million or so unique TCR beta sequences and more than 250 Gb of sequence data. Typing coverage differed by locus: A, B, C, DRB1 and DQB1 were typed in roughly 620-640 donors, DQA1 in 522, DPA1 in around 610, and DPB1 in roughly 470. A later analysis re-analyzed previously published TCR beta repertoires from about 600 donors and added high-resolution HLA genotyping to study TCR occurrence patterns. An early release covering roughly 600 HLA-typed donors comprised about 300 gigabases of sequencing data and 65 million to 100 million unique TCR sequences. The T cell repertoires of 550 to 850 subjects were profiled by immunosequencing and related to cytomegalovirus serostatus. Four or five DR-DQ haplotypes were handled as single units for association and clustering because linkage in the cohort was strong. Genome-wide SNP genotypes for about three fifths of the 666 donors were used in a later genetic analysis, which treated that subset as a discovery cohort. On average, 235,054 unique TCR beta nucleotide sequences were sequenced per donor among several hundred genotyped donors of the cohort, with around 19% of those sequences being non-productive. Rather than using new phenotypic data, the later analysis identified candidate immune exposures from TCR beta sequences and from how often those sequences occurred across donors. Of the roughly 400 genotyped donors, around 81% fell in the genetic ancestry cluster associated with self-reported Caucasian donors. In addition to the first cohort of roughly 670 subjects, a separate validation cohort of 120 different subjects was used. The study was designed to test whether signatures of past pathogen exposure could be identified by cataloging public T cell receptors. In an earlier analysis of 500 to 650 of the donors, high-throughput TCR beta sequencing was used to judge whether each TCR beta V gene segment behaved as functional or pseudogenic. To predict cytomegalovirus infection status, the study combined high-throughput TCR immunosequencing, statistical association of individual TCRs with disease status, and machine learning. Donor age, sex, ethnicity and CMV serostatus were compiled together with the repertoire data. Class I and class II HLA loci were covered by the typing at four-digit resolution. All discovery cohort repertoires had been generated on a single sequencing platform.

The cohort consisted of 600 or so healthy bone marrow donors. All cohort members were sampled while nominally healthy, although unrecorded immune exposures were likely present. The donor tested CMV seropositive and was one of the 289 seropositive cohort members. A peripheral blood sample was provided by each donor, and peripheral blood mononuclear cells were used for TCR beta sequencing. Genomic DNA was extracted from the blood cell samples with the Qiagen DNeasy Blood Extraction Kit. What the study reported, not specific to this receptor: This cohort had only TCR beta chains sequenced, and the lack of alpha or paired-chain data limited which features could be detected. According to the authors, the approach could potentially be generalized to other disease states and immunological phenotypes. A later genetic analysis associated a missense DCLRE1C variant with V-gene and J-gene trimming of TCR beta chains, and an independent cohort replicated the association. According to a later analysis, most CMV-associated TCR beta chains appeared to be HLA-restricted, and the HLA associations seemed to be driven largely by CMV exposure. According to a later analysis, TCR association rates differed among HLA loci, with DRB1 alleles showing the most associated TCRs and HLA-C alleles showing the fewest. A cluster of highly shared sequence variants was judged likely to be a technical artifact of the sequencing pipeline. The only immune exposure information available for the cohort was CMV serostatus. A total of 150 to 200 TCR beta chains were listed by the study as associated with cytomegalovirus. In an earlier analysis of some 550 of the donors, most TCR beta V segments were observed in productive rearrangements about 87% or about 30% of the time, broadly matching IMGT annotations. Compared with equally common non-associated chains, HLA-associated TCR beta chains in a later analysis were more clonally expanded and had lower generation probabilities. While some public TCRs were present in many individuals, most TCR sequences turned up only very rarely across donors. A further reported finding was that TCR beta sequences accurately predicted the HLA-A and HLA-B alleles for most subjects in the first cohort. Some IMGT-functional V segments, including TRBV6-2 and TRBV6-3, could not be told apart with the 87-base-pair reads, so those segments were excluded. At a false discovery rate of 0.05, a later analysis linked some 17,000 TCR beta sequences to specific HLA alleles. Linkage disequilibrium might explain the correlated functional status among segregating V segments, but an unknown experimental factor could not be ruled out. According to a later analysis, parvovirus B19, influenza, CMV and Epstein-Barr virus appeared linked to several top co-occurrence clusters. Because counts were too low, about 18 rarely observed V segments, including chromosome 9 orphons, were excluded from the earlier analysis of several hundred of the donors. In vitro tests confirmed that a few of the cytomegalovirus-associated TCR beta chains recognize cytomegalovirus antigens. In both the original and validation cohorts, the classifier was reported to diagnose cytomegalovirus status with high specificity and sensitivity. Because some donors lacked HLA typing at each locus, the association tests relied only on the typed subset. According to a later genetic analysis, donors in an Asian-associated ancestry cluster had fewer N-insertions in productive TCRs than the approximately 670-donor mean. Roughly uniform sequencing depth across donors was assumed in presence/absence analyses, although this assumption may not hold. Strong co-occurrence of HLA alleles, especially DR and DQ, made assigning TCR associations to individual alleles difficult.

Library creation used the immunoSEQ multiplex PCR assay. The multiplex PCR relied on a mix of 60 forward primers for TCR Vbeta segments and 13 reverse primers for TCR Jbeta segments. The CDR3 region of rearranged TCR beta genes was amplified from genomic DNA with a multiplex PCR assay. On the Illumina HiSeq System, the amplified TCR beta libraries were sequenced as 87-base-pair reads. On the authors' methods: A later analysis tallied roughly 78 million unique TCR beta chains across the approximately 670 repertoires, and around 12 million of those chains were shared by two or more donors. Raw reads were error-corrected and collapsed into unique sequences by a nearest-neighbor algorithm in which closely related sequences were merged to remove PCR and sequencing errors. To assign V, D and J gene segments, CDR3 sequences were aligned to IMGT reference sequences. For a sequence to be retained, a match of at least six nucleotides was required to both a V gene segment and a J gene segment. Rearrangements were called productive when the CDR3 lacked stop codons and stayed in frame with V and J; all others were non-productive. Following IMGT convention, CDR3 was defined as the stretch from the second conserved V-encoded cysteine up to the conserved J-encoded phenylalanine. Sequences without an unambiguous match to a single V gene segment were excluded from the earlier analysis of about 630 of the donors. In an earlier analysis of approximately 590 of the donors, V segments were called functional above 56.7% productive rearrangements and were called segregating when the between-donor standard deviation exceeded 5%. To diagnose cytomegalovirus status from the catalog of TCR beta chain sequences, a statistical classification framework was built. In a later analysis, V and J genes were assigned by comparing TCR nucleotide sequences against IMGT/GENE-DB human TR gene sequences. The TCRdist pipeline was used in a later analysis to assign CDR3 sequences and most-parsimonious VDJ recombination scenarios. A later analysis defined each TCR beta chain by its CDR3 amino acid sequence plus V-gene family, and excluded reads lacking a unique V-gene family. A later analysis removed several hundred highly shared, low-generation-probability nucleotide sequences to deal with suspected cross-contamination and a sequencing artifact. For each public chain, a later analysis derived a clonal expansion index from normalized ranks of inferred template counts within each repertoire. A later analysis computed generation probabilities with a VDJ recombination model fitted to out-of-frame rearrangements, and checked the results against IGoR. In a later analysis, hypergeometric tests were used to score TCR-TCR, TCR-HLA and TCR-CMV co-occurrence, with a repertoire-size bias correction applied to TCR pairs. False discovery rates were estimated in a later analysis by permuting HLA or CMV assignments 20 times. In a later analysis, co-occurring TCRs were grouped using DBSCAN, with TCRdist sequence similarity added in when clustering inside HLA-allele-positive subsets. Repertoires with fewer than 30,000 or more than 120,000 public chains, plus five repertoires with anomalous nucleotide sharing, were excluded from co-occurrence clustering. Here the immuneACCESS table is served through TCRdb, limited to in-frame sequences with V and J called. Missing clones are a known gap in these copies; in checked studies unresolved V genes cover under half, and the rest lacks a known reason. V, J and clone size are those of that table, while D and trimming were read from the DNA. The sample table shows about 170,000 clones, and about 80% are seen once. Around 1.9% of the sample is held by the ten biggest clonotypes.

CDR1 and CDR2, per the germline V gene, are KGHSH and LQKENI. Here V drops 3 bases and J drops 6 bases, and the junction holds 8 bases not matched to any gene. Including the terminal cysteine and phenylalanine, the CDR3 comprises 15 residues. Solely the CDR3 DNA is kept, with 45 bases framed from the first base. Material: PBMCs. The rearrangement combines TRBV18 with TRBJ2-1; TRBD1 aligns with 7 central bases. The clonotype was recovered from a woman under 40 in good health and CMV-seropositive. This receptor has the CDR3 CASSPLGTASNEQFF. The DNA reads as follows: TGTGCCAGCTCACCTCTTGGGACAGCTAGCAATGAGCAGTTCTTC.